These T cell receptor beta chains were read from a single sample in a study of cytomegalovirus exposure and HLA in healthy donors. Method: immunoSEQ multiplex PCR; TCRdb's copy keeps in-frame clones and lacks some. The data hold some 110,000 clones, with approximately 80% observed a single time. Sequenced: PBMCs. These receptors were collected from a woman aged 40 to 50 in good health and CMV-seronegative. Both conserved end residues are part of each CDR3. A D gene is named only where the DNA matches it firmly. Clone size is shown for a subset of rows, as once, few, many or a class of expanded clone.

abundance	d_gene	len	j_gene	v_gene	CDR3nt	CDR3aa
NA	NA	14	TRBJ1-1	TRBV11-3	TGTGCCAGCAGCTTCAGGACACCGAACACTGAAGCTTTCTTT	CASSFRTPNTEAFF
NA	TRBD2	14	TRBJ2-1	TRBV7-3	TGTGCCAGCAGCCTCAGCGGGGGTTACAATGAGCAGTTCTTC	CASSLSGGYNEQFF
few	NA	13	TRBJ1-2	TRBV6-1	TGTGCCAGCAGTGGTTACGTGATCGAGGGCTACACCTTC	CASSGYVIEGYTF
once	NA	17	TRBJ2-3	TRBV7-2	TGTGCCAGCAGAATAGAGCGGAGCTCGGGTAGCACAGATACGCAGTATTTT	CASRIERSSGSTDTQYF
NA	NA	12	TRBJ2-1	TRBV7-2	TGTGCCAGCAGCCTATCGCCAAGTGAGCAGTTCTTC	CASSLSPSEQFF
NA	NA	14	TRBJ2-7	TRBV29-1	TGCAGCGTTGAAGTGGGGAGCGGCTCCTACGAGCAGTACTTC	CSVEVGSGSYEQYF
few	NA	14	TRBJ1-1	TRBV7-9	TGTGCCAGCAGCTTAGGCAGGGGAAGCACTGAAGCTTTCTTT	CASSLGRGSTEAFF
few	NA	17	TRBJ1-1	TRBV4-3	TGCGCCAGCAGCCAAGAGGGGTCGACAGACCCAGACACTGAAGCTTTCTTT	CASSQEGSTDPDTEAFF
NA	TRBD2	19	TRBJ2-7	TRBV5-5	TGTGCCAGCAGCTTGGAGAAAGGAGGGTCCGGACTAGCGGTTTACGAGCAGTACTTC	CASSLEKGGSGLAVYEQYF
NA	NA	14	TRBJ1-5	TRBV2	TGTGCCAGCAGTAGTTTACAGCAAAATCAGCCCCAGCATTTT	CASSSLQQNQPQHF
medium-sized	TRBD2	17	TRBJ2-2	TRBV6-4	TGTGCCAGCAGTGACTCCCTATTAGCGGGTAACACCGGGGAGCTGTTTTTT	CASSDSLLAGNTGELFF
NA	NA	15	TRBJ2-4	TRBV18	TGTGCCAGCTCACCACCGGCACAGGCCAAAAACATTCAGTACTTC	CASSPPAQAKNIQYF
few	NA	14	TRBJ2-5	TRBV15	TGTGCCACCAGCAGAGTGGGGGGATTGGAGACCCAGTACTTC	CATSRVGGLETQYF
NA	NA	15	TRBJ2-1	TRBV19	TGTGCCAGTAGCAACGACTTGAGCTCCTACAATGAGCAGTTCTTC	CASSNDLSSYNEQFF